This TCR beta chain was sequenced during a study of blood T cell repertoires in COVID-19. About the study: Samples representing acute and convalescent COVID-19 were sourced from the United States, Italy and Spain.

Clones were read by immunoSEQ multiplex PCR, and TCRdb kept only the in-frame ones, dropping some. The repertoire includes about 430,000 clones, 75% to 90% of them detected once, and around 1.1% sits in the top ten. Participant age was about 18 to 95 years, and participants resided in fewer than 30 US areas. Categorization into cohorts depended on clinical history that participants reported. This clonotype originated in a man younger than 40 who had recovered from COVID-19. Sequencing was performed on PBMCs or T cells enriched from blood (not recorded which).

Here the CDR3 reads CASSLGSQGARDQPQHF. The CDR3 nucleotides are TGTGCCAGCAGCTTAGGTTCTCAGGGGGCGCGGGATCAGCCCCAGCATTTT. This sequence joins TRBV7-9 and TRBJ1-5; 8 bases are a match to TRBD1. Germline V gives CDR1 SEHNR, CDR2 FQNEAQ (reference sequence). The CDR3 has 17 amino acids. J lost 5 bases, V lost 1 base, and 10 bases had no gene match.